The clone carrying this T cell receptor (beta chain) was seen more than once but under ten times. Its antigen is still unknown. Any gene name here is a mouse gene name. Sequencing ends 4 residues short of the CDR3 end; the germline J gene provides the rest. With V trimmed by 0 bases and J by 1 base, 6 bases remained unmatched. The germline V gene has CDR1 LGHNA and CDR2 YSYQKL. The CDR3 consists of 17 residues. The authors extracted RNA and reverse transcribed it into cDNA as the sequencing template. The data were produced by immunoSEQ multiplex PCR, yet TCRdb's version contains in-frame clones alone and is incomplete. The sample holds about 270,000 clones, and no clone turns up only once. The source of the sample is a study of CD8+ T cells in alopecia areata. Whole-study findings and limits: Against the mouse data, patients shared TCRs less clearly, possibly for HLA reasons. Lesional scalp displayed greater clonality than normal scalp, most notably in alopecia totalis/universalis.

Separation of pooled cutaneous lymph node cells was by sorting with CD4, CD8alpha, NKG2D, NKG2ACE and other markers. The clonotype was recovered from a C3H/HeJ mouse with alopecia areata. The strain's MHC haplotype is H2-k. The J gene is TRBJ1-1, the V gene TRBV2; 9 nucleotides line up with TRBD1. Sequencing used CD4+ T cells sorted from a lymph node. CDR3 residues: CASSQDPTGGRNTEVFF. The sequenced CDR3 bases are TGTGCCAGCAGCCAAGATCCGACAGGGGGGCGAAACACA. The full variable domain, with the rest looked up from reference TRBV2 and TRBJ1-1, is DPKIIQKPKYLVAVTGSEKILICEQYLGHNAMYWYRQSAKKPLEFMFSYSYQKLMDNQTASSRFQPQSSKKNHLDLQITALKPDDSATYFCASSQDPTGGRNTEVFFGKGTRLTVV.